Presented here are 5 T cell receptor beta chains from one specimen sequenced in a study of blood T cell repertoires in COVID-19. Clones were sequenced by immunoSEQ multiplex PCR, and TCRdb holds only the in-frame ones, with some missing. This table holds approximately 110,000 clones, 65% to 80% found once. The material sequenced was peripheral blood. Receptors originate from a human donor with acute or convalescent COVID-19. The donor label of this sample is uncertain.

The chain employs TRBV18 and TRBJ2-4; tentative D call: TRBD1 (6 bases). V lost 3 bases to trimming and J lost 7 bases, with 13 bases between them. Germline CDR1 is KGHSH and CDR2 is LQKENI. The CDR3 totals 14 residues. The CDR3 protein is CASSPQGLVNIQYF. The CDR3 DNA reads TGTGCCAGCTCACCCCAGGGGCTGGTCAACATTCAGTACTTC.

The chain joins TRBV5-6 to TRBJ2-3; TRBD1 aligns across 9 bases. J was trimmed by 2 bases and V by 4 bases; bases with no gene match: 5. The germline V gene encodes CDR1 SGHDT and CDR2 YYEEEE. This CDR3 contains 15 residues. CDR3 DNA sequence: TGTGCCAGCAGCCCTGGGACAGGGATCACAGATACGCAGTATTTT. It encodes CASSPGTGITDTQYF.

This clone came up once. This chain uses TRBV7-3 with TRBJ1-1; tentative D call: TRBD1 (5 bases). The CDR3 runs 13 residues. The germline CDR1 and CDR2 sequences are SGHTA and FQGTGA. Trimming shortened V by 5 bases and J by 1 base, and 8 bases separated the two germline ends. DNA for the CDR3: TGTGCCAGCAGCCCGACAGAGAACACTGAAGCTTTCTTT. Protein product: CASSPTENTEAFF.

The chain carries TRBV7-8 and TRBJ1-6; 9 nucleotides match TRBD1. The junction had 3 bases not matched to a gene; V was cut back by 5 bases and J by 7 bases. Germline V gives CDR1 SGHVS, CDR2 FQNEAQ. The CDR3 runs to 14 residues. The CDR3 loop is CASSLDRGNSPLHF. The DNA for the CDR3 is TGTGCCAGCAGCCTGGACAGGGGAAATTCACCCCTCCACTTT.

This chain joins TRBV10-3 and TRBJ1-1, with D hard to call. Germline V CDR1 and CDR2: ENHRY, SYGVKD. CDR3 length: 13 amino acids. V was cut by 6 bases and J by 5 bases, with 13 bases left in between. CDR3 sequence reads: CAISANGRTEAFF. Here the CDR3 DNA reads TGTGCCATCAGCGCGAACGGGAGAACTGAAGCTTTCTTT.